These T cell receptor beta chains were read from a single sample in a study of shared clonotypes between healthy human individuals. Measured with immunoSEQ multiplex PCR; TCRdb has only the in-frame clones, and not every one. The profile covers over a million clones, with approximately 98.5% appearing a single time and about 0.35% taken by the ten largest. The sequencing sample was made of naive CD4+ T cells sorted from blood. Receptors were obtained from a man under 40 in good health. Both conserved end residues are part of each CDR3. The D gene is left open where the match is weak. Clone size is not always given. Where it is, it says once, few, many or a class for expanded clones.

D	J	V	length	size	DNA	CDR3
.	TRBJ1-3	TRBV11-3	12	.	TGTGCCAGCAGAGGCTCTGGAAACACCATATATTTT	CASRGSGNTIYF
.	TRBJ2-3	TRBV27	16	.	TGTGCCAGCAGTTTTCTTGGGCAGGGGAGGGGAGATACGCAGTATTTT	CASSFLGQGRGDTQYF
TRBD1	TRBJ2-1	TRBV5-7	16	.	TGTGCCAGCAGCTTCCCTATCGGACAGGGTTGGAATGAGCAGTTCTTC	CASSFPIGQGWNEQFF
TRBD1	TRBJ2-1	TRBV25-1	15	.	TGTGCCAGCAGCAACCCCGGACAGGGGGACCCCGAGCAGTTCTTC	CASSNPGQGDPEQFF
TRBD1	TRBJ1-2	TRBV9	17	.	TGTGCCAGCAGCACCTTACCATCAGGGGGCGCGGGCTATGGCTACACCTTC	CASSTLPSGGAGYGYTF
.	TRBJ1-3	TRBV6-1	14	.	TGTGCCAGCAGTACCAGAAGCTCTGGAAACACCATATATTTT	CASSTRSSGNTIYF
TRBD1	TRBJ2-7	TRBV28	15	.	TGTGCCAGCAGTCCCGGACAGGGTAGTGGATTTGGGCAGTACTTC	CASSPGQGSGFGQYF
.	TRBJ1-2	TRBV15	16	once	TGTGCCACCAGCAGAGATCTGGCGGCGAACCTCTATGGCTACACCTTC	CATSRDLAANLYGYTF
TRBD1	TRBJ2-2	TRBV5-1	16	.	TGCGCCAGCAGCTCCACAGGGGTATTTTTGTCCGGGGAGCTGTTTTTT	CASSSTGVFLSGELFF
TRBD1	TRBJ2-2	TRBV27	15	.	TGTGCCAGCAGTCACCGACAGGGGAGGACCGGGGAGCTGTTTTTT	CASSHRQGRTGELFF
TRBD2	TRBJ2-7	TRBV9	15	once	TGTGCCAGCAGCGTAGCTACTAGCGGCCTATACGAGCAGTACTTC	CASSVATSGLYEQYF
.	TRBJ1-2	TRBV2	15	.	TGTGCCAGCAGACGACTGCAGGGGCCCAGCTATGGCTACACCTTC	CASRRLQGPSYGYTF
TRBD2	TRBJ2-7	TRBV4-1	14	.	TGCGCCAGCAGCGAGCGGGAGGGCTCCTACGAGCAGTACTTC	CASSEREGSYEQYF
.	TRBJ2-1	TRBV2	13	.	TGTGCCAGCAGCGAGACGGGGTACAATGAGCAGTTCTTC	CASSETGYNEQFF
.	TRBJ1-1	TRBV5-1	15	.	TGCGCCAGCAGCTTTGGACAGTTCATGAACACTGAAGCTTTCTTT	CASSFGQFMNTEAFF
TRBD2	TRBJ2-1	TRBV11-3	16	.	TGTGCCAGCAGCCCGGGGGGTCGGATTCTCTACAATGAGCAGTTCTTC	CASSPGGRILYNEQFF
.	TRBJ2-2	TRBV19	11	.	TGTGCCAGTGGGCCCTCTGGGGAGCTGTTTTTT	CASGPSGELFF
.	TRBJ1-1	TRBV29-1	10	.	TGCGGGGGAGGGAACACTGAAGCTTTCTTT	CGGGNTEAFF
.	TRBJ2-7	TRBV4-3	15	.	TGCGCCAGCAGCCGATCACGGGACTTCTCCTACGAGCAGTACTTC	CASSRSRDFSYEQYF
.	TRBJ2-1	TRBV6-5	15	.	TGTGCCAGCAGTACCCGGAAAAGCTCCTACAATGAGCAGTTCTTC	CASSTRKSSYNEQFF
.	TRBJ2-7	TRBV4-1	15	.	TGCGCCAGCAGCCAAGGGACCGCCGATTCCTACGAGCAGTACTTC	CASSQGTADSYEQYF
TRBD1	TRBJ2-7	TRBV9	14	few	TGTGCCAGCAGCGTAGGACAGGGGGCTTACGAGCAGTACTTC	CASSVGQGAYEQYF